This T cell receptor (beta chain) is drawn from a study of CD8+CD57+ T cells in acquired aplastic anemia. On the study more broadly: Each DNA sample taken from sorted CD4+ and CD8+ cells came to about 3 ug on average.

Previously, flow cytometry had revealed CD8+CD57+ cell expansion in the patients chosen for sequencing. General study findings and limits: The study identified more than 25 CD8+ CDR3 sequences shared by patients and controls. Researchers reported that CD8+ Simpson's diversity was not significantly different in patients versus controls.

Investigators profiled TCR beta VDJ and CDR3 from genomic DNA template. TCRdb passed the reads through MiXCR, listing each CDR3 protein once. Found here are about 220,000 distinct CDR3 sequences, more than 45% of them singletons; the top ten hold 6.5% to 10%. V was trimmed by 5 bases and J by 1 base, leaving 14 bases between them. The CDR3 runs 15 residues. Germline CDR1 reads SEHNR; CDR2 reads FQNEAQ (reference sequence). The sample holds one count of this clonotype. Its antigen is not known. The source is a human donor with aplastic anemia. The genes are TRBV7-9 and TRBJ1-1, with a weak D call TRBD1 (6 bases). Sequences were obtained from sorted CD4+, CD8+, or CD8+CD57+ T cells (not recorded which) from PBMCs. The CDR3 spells CASSPAGTQNTEAFF. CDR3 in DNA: TGTGCCAGCAGCCCAGCCGGGACACAGAACACTGAAGCTTTCTTT.